A single sample gave rise to the 7 T cell receptor beta chains below, sequenced in a study of OX40 agonist ivuxolimab in advanced cancers. Only in-frame clones appear in the TCRdb table, and some are missing; sequencing was by immunoSEQ multiplex PCR. The data hold roughly 100,000 clones, with around 92% observed a single time. This specimen consisted of CD4+ or CD8+ T cells sorted from blood, obtained in a trial of the OX40 agonist ivuxolimab. The receptors derive from an adult with an advanced solid tumor such as melanoma, head and neck, liver or kidney cancer.

This clone was found once. V is TRBV5-1 and J is TRBJ2-3; D gene ambiguous. V was pared by 5 bases and J by 5 bases, with 9 bases between. The CDR3 spans 12 residues. Germline CDR1 SGHRS, CDR2 YFSETQ. The CDR3 sequence is CASRRTLDTQYF. Here the CDR3 DNA reads TGCGCCAGCAGACGTACTCTAGATACGCAGTATTTT.

Concerning this clone itself: This sample includes further DNA sequences coding for the same CDR3. The chain carries TRBV28 and TRBJ1-4; no reliable D call. This CDR3 has 12 amino acids. The ends were cut back, 1 base at V and 7 bases at J, with 4 bases in the middle. Germline CDR1 is MDHEN and CDR2 is SYDVKM. The CDR3 protein is CASSLSGEKLFF. The CDR3, as DNA: TGTGCCAGCAGTTTATCGGGTGAAAAACTGTTTTTT.

The rearrangement joins TRBV11-2 to TRBJ1-3; D unclear. The length of the CDR3 is 12 residues. V was shortened by 1 base and J by 4 bases, with 2 bases between the two germline ends. Germline V lookup: CDR1 SGHAT, CDR2 FQNNGV. In DNA form, the CDR3 reads TGTGCCAGCAGCTTAGCCGGAAACACCATATATTTT. The encoded protein is CASSLAGNTIYF.

The V and J genes are TRBV6-1 and TRBJ1-5; perhaps TRBD1 as D (5 bases). Germline CDR1 and CDR2: MNHNS and SASEGT. The length of the CDR3 is 13 residues. The V end lost 5 bases, the J end lost 3 bases, and 8 bases lay between the germline ends. The CDR3 reads CASSRQINQPQHF. In DNA form, the CDR3 reads TGTGCCAGCAGTAGACAGATCAATCAGCCCCAGCATTTT.

The CDR3: CAISESRGNSNQPQHF. CDR3 bases: TGTGCCATCAGTGAGTCCAGGGGTAATAGCAATCAGCCCCAGCATTTT. The V gene is TRBV10-3, the J gene TRBJ1-5, with D possibly matching TRBD1 (6 bases). Trimming removed 0 bases at V and 0 bases at J, with 9 bases between. From germline, CDR1 is ENHRY and CDR2 SYGVKD. CDR3 length equals 16 residues.

J is TRBJ2-5 and V is TRBV27; a possible D gene is TRBD1 (5 bases). Germline V gene lookup returns CDR1 MNHEY and CDR2 SMNVEV (reference sequence). V lost 3 bases, J lost 0 bases, and 20 bases lay in between. The CDR3 has 18 amino acids. CDR3 in DNA: TGTGCCAGCAGTTTTACAGGCAGGTTGGGTTGGGACCAAGAGACCCAGTACTTC. Translating gives CASSFTGRLGWDQETQYF.

This clone was detected only once. This chain uses TRBV6-5 with TRBJ2-7; 8 positions agree with TRBD2. The CDR3 loop spans 15 amino acids. The ends lost 5 bases at V and 6 bases at J; junction bases unmatched: 12. CDR1 MNHEY and CDR2 SVGAGI come from the germline V gene. The CDR3 sequence is CASSVYSGALGEQYF. The DNA for the CDR3 is TGTGCCAGCAGTGTCTATAGCGGGGCCTTGGGCGAGCAGTACTTC.